The 21 T cell receptor beta chains below were found in one sample sequenced in a study of T cell clonality in common variable immunodeficiency (dated by TCRdb to between 2014 and 2017). The library was prepared using the immunoSEQ multiplex PCR assay. TCRdb carries this immuneACCESS record with in-frame sequences only. Its versions omit some clonotypes, under half of them owing to an unresolved V gene in the studies checked, with the rest unexplained. In this sample the table shows around 40,000 clones, and no singletons are among them. The ten largest clones take up 5% to 6.5% of the sample. The antigens of these receptors remain unknown. Results the study describes overall, beyond this receptor: Fewer deletions and N-nucleotide insertions were reportedly observed in CVID TCRbeta sequences, and highly modified clones with 13 or more V deletions were reportedly absent from CVID TCRbeta sequences.

Sequencing was performed on peripheral blood mononuclear cells. The receptors come from a human donor with common variable immunodeficiency.

This clone was observed at least ten times. The missing CDR3 end, 3 residues past where the read stops, is filled in from the germline J gene. The rearrangement uses TRBV20-1 and TRBJ1-4; possible D gene TRBD1, 6 bases. The CDR3 runs to 16 residues. Looked up from germline, CDR1 is DFQATT and CDR2 is SNEGSKA (reference sequence). Trimming took off 0 bases at V and 1 base at J, with 12 bases between the two ends. CDR3 bases read: TGCAGTGCTAGAGATGTGGGGGCCGGAACTAATGAAAAA. Its translation is CSARDVGAGTNEK. The entire CDR3 is CSARDVGAGTNEKLFF.

This clone was recorded a few times. The read falls 3 residues short of the CDR3 end, and the missing part is taken from the germline J gene. The chain links TRBV19 to TRBJ1-6; perhaps TRBD1 as D (6 bases). The CDR3 has 11 residues. V lost 11 bases and J lost 8, with 10 bases in between. The germline CDR1 and CDR2 sequences are LNHDA and SQIVND (reference sequence). The sequenced part of the CDR3 DNA is TGTGCCGGGGGCAGGGATTCACCC. Its protein is CAGGRDSP. The entire CDR3 sequence reads CAGGRDSPLHF. The full variable domain, its missing parts supplied by reference TRBV19 and TRBJ1-6, is DGGITQSPKYLFRKEGQNVTLSCEQNLNHDAMYWYRQDPGQGLRLIYYSQIVNDFQKGDIAEGYSVSREKKESFPLTVTSAQKNPTAFYLCAGGRDSPLHFGNGTRLTVT.

This clone showed up just a few times. The CDR3 is cut off 3 residues early in the read; its end comes from the germline J gene. The chain links TRBV30 to TRBJ1-2; possibly TRBD1 for D (5 bases). The CDR3 spans 11 residues. CDR1 GTSNPN and CDR2 SVGIG come from the germline V gene (reference sequence). The CDR3: CAWSPGLGYTF. The CDR3 bases that were read are TGTGCCTGGAGCCCGGGACTCGGC. The entire variable domain, with the rest obtained from reference TRBV30 and TRBJ1-2, is as follows: SQTIHQWPATLVQPVGSPLSLECTVEGTSNPNLYWYRQAAGRGLQLLFYSVGIGQISSEVPQNLSASRPQDRQFILSSKKLLLSDSGFYLCAWSPGLGYTFGSGTRLTVV.

Worth noting for this clone: From the germline J gene comes the end of the CDR3, since the read stops 3 residues before it. The rearrangement links TRBV19 to TRBJ1-5; 8 bases line up with TRBD1. The CDR3 length is 17 residues. The germline V gene encodes CDR1 LNHDA and CDR2 SQIVND (reference sequence). V lost 6 bases to trimming and J lost 2 bases; unmatched junction nucleotides: 12. CDR3 sequence reads: CASSLTAGGAGNQPQHF. Partial CDR3 DNA: TGTGCCAGTAGCCTAACCGCAGGGGGCGCGGGCAATCAGCCC.

Remarks on this clone: The CDR3 extends 3 residues past the end of the read, so its final part is completed from the germline J gene. The chain links TRBV7-8 to TRBJ1-1; 7 bases are shared with TRBD1. Germline trimming cut 4 bases from V and 3 bases from J; bases unmatched to any gene: 2. The CDR3 runs to 13 residues. Per germline, CDR1 SGHVS and CDR2 FQNEAQ. CDR3 sequence: CASSYRGDTEAFF. CDR3 DNA (partial): TGTGCCAGCAGCTACAGGGGAGACACTGAA.

Worth noting for this clone: With the read ending 3 residues before the CDR3 end, the germline J gene is used to fill in that end. The V gene is TRBV30, the J gene TRBJ1-5; a weak D match, TRBD1 (5 bases). The V end was cut by 0 bases, the J end by 5 bases, with 8 bases between. Germline values: CDR1 GTSNPN, CDR2 SVGIG (reference sequence). There are 13 residues in the CDR3. The CDR3 sequence is CAWSVQAHQPQHF. The covered CDR3 bases are TGTGCCTGGAGTGTACAGGCTCATCAGCCC.

This clone was observed a handful of times. The read ends 3 residues before the CDR3 terminus; that terminus is restored from the germline J gene. The chain links TRBV2 to TRBJ2-2, with 7 bases fitting TRBD1. V was clipped by 7 bases and J by 4 bases; unmatched bases: 6. The germline CDR1 and CDR2 sequences are SNHLY and FYNNEI. The CDR3 totals 14 residues. CDR3 DNA (partial): TGTGCCAGCATAAAGGGGGCGGGCACCGGGGAG. It translates to CASIKGAGTGE. The entire CDR3 sequence reads CASIKGAGTGELFF.

Concerning this clone: The missing CDR3 end, 3 residues past where the read stops, is filled in from the germline J gene. The V gene is TRBV19, the J gene TRBJ2-1; 8 nucleotides line up with TRBD1. This CDR3 is 16 amino acids long. The J segment lost 8 bases and the V segment lost 0 bases, leaving 9 bases of the junction unmatched. The germline V gene has CDR1 LNHDA and CDR2 SQIVND (reference sequence). CDR3 protein: CASSIEPGQAPDEQFF. The CDR3 DNA, read in part, is TGTGCCAGTAGTATAGAACCGGGACAGGCACCAGATGAG.

This clone was picked up a small number of times. The read falls 3 residues short of the CDR3 end, and the missing part is taken from the germline J gene. The J gene is TRBJ1-1, the V gene TRBV2; a weak D match, TRBD1 (5 bases). Germline V lookup: CDR1 SNHLY, CDR2 FYNNEI. Deletions cut 7 bases from V and 3 bases from J, with 15 bases between. This CDR3 comprises 14 residues. CDR3 DNA (partial): TGTGCCAGCACTATAGACAGAGTACACACTGAA. Protein: CASTIDRVHTE. The whole CDR3 reads CASTIDRVHTEAFF.

This clone was seen many times. The read halts 3 residues ahead of the CDR3 end, with the missing end drawn from the germline J gene. V is TRBV5-1 and J is TRBJ2-5, with TRBD2 matching 11 bases. The CDR3 runs to 15 residues. J gave up 4 bases and V 5 bases, and 7 bases lay outside the gene matches. Germline V lookup: CDR1 SGHRS, CDR2 YFSETQ. The covered CDR3 bases are TGCGCCAGCAGTCTGACTAGCGGGGTACCAGAGACC. This sequence encodes CASSLTSGVPET. The entire CDR3 sequence reads CASSLTSGVPETQYF.

About this clone: The sequenced fragment ends 3 residues before the CDR3 boundary, so the rest is inferred from the germline J gene. The chain links TRBV19 to TRBJ2-1; TRBD2 agrees at 11 bases. V was pared by 5 bases and J by 6 bases, with 6 bases of the junction left unmatched. Germline values: CDR1 LNHDA, CDR2 SQIVND (reference sequence). This CDR3 has 15 amino acids. The sequenced part of the CDR3 DNA is TGTGCCAGTAGTTTAACCGGGACTAGCGGCAATGAG. This encodes CASSLTGTSGNE. The full CDR3 protein is CASSLTGTSGNEQFF.

This clone appeared a few times. The read is 3 residues too short to cover the CDR3 end, so that end is filled in from the germline J gene. V usage is TRBV2 and J usage is TRBJ1-5; D gene unclear. The germline V gene encodes CDR1 SNHLY and CDR2 FYNNEI. V lost 1 base, J lost 9 bases, and 4 bases lay in between. The CDR3 loop spans 11 amino acids. The CDR3 sequence is CASSEGGPQHF. Partial CDR3 DNA: TGTGCCAGCAGTGAAGGAGGGCCC. Variable domain in full (rest from reference TRBV2 and TRBJ1-5): EPEVTQTPSHQVTQMGQEVILRCVPISNHLYFYWYRQILGQKVEFLVSFYNNEISEKSEIFDDQFSVERPDGSNFTLKIRSTKLEDSAMYFCASSEGGPQHFGDGTRLSIL.

This clone occurred many times. Coverage ceases 3 residues before the CDR3 finishes, and the germline J gene fills in the end. The chain joins TRBV5-1 to TRBJ2-4; TRBD1 might be the D (6 bases). The CDR3 covers 16 residues. The V end was cut by 5 bases, the J end by 1 base, with 16 bases between. Germline V CDR1 and CDR2: SGHRS, YFSETQ. The CDR3: CASSYTGTMAKNIQYF. The sequenced CDR3 bases are TGCGCCAGCAGTTATACCGGGACAATGGCCAAAAACATT.

As regards this clone: The read gets to within 3 residues of the CDR3 end, and the germline J gene fills in the rest. The rearrangement links TRBV20-1 to TRBJ2-5; no reliable D call. CDR3 length: 13 amino acids. The germline V and J ends were trimmed by 1 base and 4 bases, with 10 bases remaining between them. Germline V gene lookup returns CDR1 DFQATT and CDR2 SNEGSKA (reference sequence). The DNA read from the CDR3 is TGCAGTGCTAGAGGACCGGGTGCAGAGACC. Encoded protein: CSARGPGAET. Given in full, the CDR3 is CSARGPGAETQYF.

This clone occurred many times. The read is 3 residues too short to cover the CDR3 end, so that end is filled in from the germline J gene. V and J are TRBV29-1 and TRBJ2-3; 11 nucleotides align to TRBD2. Germline V gene lookup returns CDR1 SQVTM and CDR2 ANQGSEA. The V gene end was trimmed by 7 bases and the J gene end by 6 bases; junction bases not matched to a gene: 12. This CDR3 comprises 15 residues. The CDR3 sequence is CSARNLAGGKDTQYF. The covered CDR3 bases are TGCAGCGCCCGAAATTTAGCGGGGGGGAAGGATACG.

This clone was observed at least ten times. The read ends 3 residues shy of where the CDR3 ends; the end is completed using the germline J gene. J is TRBJ1-2 and V is TRBV7-2; 9 nucleotides agree with TRBD1. With V trimmed by 2 bases and J by 3 bases, 4 bases remained unmatched. The length of the CDR3 is 15 residues. In germline, CDR1 is SGHTA, CDR2 FQGNSA. The sequenced CDR3 bases are TGTGCCAGCAGCTTACAAACAGGGGGCGACTATGGC. Protein sequence: CASSLQTGGDYG. The full CDR3 sequence reads CASSLQTGGDYGYTF.

This clone was seen many times. The CDR3 end falls 3 residues outside the read, so it is completed with the germline J gene. The V gene is TRBV11-2, the J gene TRBJ2-1; D gene uncertain. This CDR3 is built from 14 residues. V lost 2 bases, J lost 5 bases, and 10 bases lay in between. Germline values: CDR1 SGHAT, CDR2 FQNNGV. CDR3 sequence: CASSLFADDNEQFF. The sequenced CDR3 bases are TGTGCCAGCAGCTTATTTGCGGATGACAATGAG.

About this clone: The DNA ends 3 residues before the CDR3 does, and the rest of the CDR3 is filled in from the germline J gene. The V and J genes are TRBV2 and TRBJ1-6; 9 bases map to TRBD1. CDR1 and CDR2 (germline): SNHLY, FYNNEI. The CDR3 runs to 17 residues. The V gene end was trimmed by 6 bases and the J gene end by 7 bases; junction bases not matched to a gene: 13. The sequenced CDR3 bases are TGTGCCAGCAGGCGAAGGTCGGACAGGGGAAAGAATTCACCC. It translates to CASRRRSDRGKNSP. The whole CDR3 sequence reads CASRRRSDRGKNSPLHF.

This clone was recorded at least ten times. The sequenced fragment ends 3 residues before the CDR3 boundary, so the rest is inferred from the germline J gene. The chain recombines TRBV5-6 with TRBJ2-7, with TRBD2 as a possible D gene (5 bases). Germline values: CDR1 SGHDT, CDR2 YYEEEE. Between the trimmed V and J ends, which lost 1 base and 5 bases, there was a span of 16 bases. The CDR3 contains 15 residues. The CDR3 DNA, read in part, is TGTGCCAGCAGCTTGAACTTGGGCGGACTGAACGAG. Amino acid sequence: CASSLNLGGLNE. The whole CDR3 reads CASSLNLGGLNEQYF.

This clone has ten or more counts. Incomplete CDR3 DNA: TGTGCCAGCGCGGGTCGGGACAGCTTCACAGATACG. As protein: CASAGRDSFTDT. The whole CDR3 sequence reads CASAGRDSFTDTQYF. The V call is TRBV19, the J call TRBJ2-3; 7 bases match TRBD1. The CDR3 is cut off 3 residues early in the read; its end comes from the germline J gene. Germline lookup yields CDR1 LNHDA and CDR2 SQIVND (reference sequence). Trimming cost V 9 bases and J 2 bases; bases outside gene matches: 11. There are 15 residues in the CDR3.

A few counts support this clone. The CDR3 end lies 3 residues beyond the end of the read and is filled in from the germline J gene. V is TRBV7-9 and J is TRBJ2-1; possibly TRBD1 for D (5 bases). CDR1 SEHNR and CDR2 FQNEAQ come from the germline V gene (reference sequence). The V end was cut by 5 bases, the J end by 5 bases, with 13 bases between. This CDR3 has 14 residues. The sequenced part of the CDR3 DNA is TGTGCCAGCAGCCCAAAGACAGCAAACAATGAG. Amino acids: CASSPKTANNE. The CDR3 as a whole reads CASSPKTANNEQFF.